The clone carrying this T cell receptor beta chain has a count of ten or more. Its matching antigen is unknown. The data were taken from a study of CD8 T cells in ankylosing spondylitis. General study findings and limits: Reportedly, significant enrichment of disease-linked clones occurred in matched ankylosing spondylitis synovial fluid. There were earlier reports of some motif variants in reactive arthritis synovial fluid and blood. Apparently characteristic of ankylosing spondylitis blood was a TCR beta motif (about eight highly homologous variants). Clones linked with disease were CD8+ and fairly uncommon in the peripheral blood.

A quantitative 5'-RACE method, one with molecular barcodes, was used to make TCR beta libraries. One entry per CDR3 protein results from TCRdb running MiXCR on the 5' RACE reads. The sample records around 390,000 distinct CDR3 sequences, about a fifth being singletons. V shed 6 bases and J shed 4 bases, with 22 bases lying between them. The CDR3 is 15 amino acids. The germline V gene encodes CDR1 DFQATT and CDR2 SNEGSKA (reference sequence). This TCR was recovered from a male donor with ankylosing spondylitis. V and J are TRBV20-1 and TRBJ2-7, with a tentative D call TRBD2 (6 bases). The sequencing input was blood, either unsorted or a sorted T cell fraction (not recorded which). The DNA of the CDR3 is TGCAGTGCCCATAAAGAGACTAGGTGGCCTTACGAGCAGTACTTC. Protein product: CSAHKETRWPYEQYF.